The 20 T cell receptor beta chains below were found in one sample sequenced in a study of shared clonotypes between healthy human individuals. Libraries were prepared by immunoSEQ multiplex PCR; TCRdb keeps only in-frame clonotypes and omits some of them. The sample consists of about 2.4 million clones, roughly 93% of them appearing once. The sample consisted of naive CD4+ T cells from PBMCs. Subset here: CD45RA+ positively selected. These receptors were collected from a man between 18 and 29 years old in good health. Some clones in this sample may be carry-over from other donors' samples.

V gene TRBV2 combines with J gene TRBJ1-1; possibly TRBD1 for D (6 bases). This CDR3 has 14 amino acids. V gave up 4 bases and J gave up 1 base, with 10 bases separating them. CDR1 is SNHLY, CDR2 FYNNEI, per germline. The chain's CDR3 is CASSARGGNTEAFF. For the CDR3, the DNA is TGTGCCAGCAGTGCCAGGGGAGGGAACACTGAAGCTTTCTTT. The full variable domain, completed using reference TRBV2 and TRBJ1-1, is EPEVTQTPSHQVTQMGQEVILRCVPISNHLYFYWYRQILGQKVEFLVSFYNNEISEKSEIFDDQFSVERPDGSNFTLKIRSTKLEDSAMYFCASSARGGNTEAFFGQGTRLTVV.

The chain uses TRBV11-2 and TRBJ1-4; D ambiguous. Looked up from germline, CDR1 is SGHAT and CDR2 is FQNNGV. The CDR3 is 13 residues long. V lost 2 bases and J 4 bases, leaving 5 bases between the germline ends. The CDR3 spells CASSLWRNEKLFF. Here the CDR3 DNA reads TGTGCCAGCAGCTTATGGCGTAATGAAAAACTGTTTTTT.

The V call is TRBV4-3, the J call TRBJ2-7; either TRBD1 or TRBD2 may supply D (5 bases each). Looked up from germline, CDR1 is LGHNA and CDR2 is YSLEER. This CDR3 region has 16 residues. The V gene lost 4 bases and the J gene lost 0 bases, with 16 bases spanning the gap. The CDR3 DNA is TGCGCCAGCAGCCGGGACCTTACTAGAATCTCCTACGAGCAGTACTTC. Translation gives CASSRDLTRISYEQYF.

The chain recombines TRBV7-2 with TRBJ2-1, with D hard to call. CDR3 length: 14 residues. Germline V gene lookup returns CDR1 SGHTA and CDR2 FQGNSA. Trimming removed 8 bases from V and 0 bases from J, with 11 bases in between. This CDR3 is CASALSNSYNEQFF. The DNA of the CDR3 is TGTGCCAGCGCCCTTTCAAACTCCTACAATGAGCAGTTCTTC.

The chain links TRBV29-1 to TRBJ1-3; a weak D match, TRBD1 (6 bases). The CDR3 spans 13 residues. CDR1 SQVTM and CDR2 ANQGSEA come from the germline V gene. This chain's CDR3 is CKGAGESGNTIYF. The CDR3 DNA follows: TGCAAGGGCGCAGGGGAGTCAGGAAACACCATATATTTT.

V is TRBV9 and J is TRBJ2-1, with TRBD1 matching over 10 bases. The CDR3 spans 16 residues. V was pared by 4 bases and J by 3 bases, with 7 bases of the junction left unmatched. Germline V gene sequence: CDR1 SGDLS, CDR2 YYNGEE. The CDR3 coding sequence is TGTGCCAGCAGCCCTAGTCGGGACAGGGGCTACAATGAGCAGTTCTTC. It translates to CASSPSRDRGYNEQFF.

The chain combines TRBV6-1 with TRBJ2-2; perhaps TRBD2 as D (7 bases). The germline V gene encodes CDR1 MNHNS and CDR2 SASEGT. V lost 1 base to trimming and J lost 6 bases, with 21 bases between them. The CDR3 runs to 18 residues. The CDR3 region is CASSEDGGGSGSPGELFF. The CDR3 nucleotides are TGTGCCAGCAGTGAAGATGGAGGGGGTAGCGGGTCCCCCGGGGAGCTGTTTTTT.

The V call is TRBV7-9, the J call TRBJ1-3; TRBD1 matches 12 bases. The CDR3 loop spans 14 amino acids. With V trimmed by 5 bases and J by 5 bases, 1 base remained unmatched. Germline assignment: CDR1 SEHNR and CDR2 FQNEAQ (reference sequence). CDR3 amino acids: CASSGTGGRNTIYF. The CDR3 coding sequence is TGTGCCAGCAGCGGGACAGGGGGCAGAAACACCATATATTTT.

The CDR3: CATDSRFTRETQYF. The CDR3 DNA is TGTGCCACAGACTCTAGATTTACGAGGGAGACCCAGTACTTC. The chain uses TRBV7-2 and TRBJ2-5; D gene ambiguous. The CDR3 consists of 14 residues. Germline CDR1 reads SGHTA; CDR2 reads FQGNSA. Deletions cut 10 bases from V and 5 bases from J, with 20 bases between.

The chain combines TRBV28 with TRBJ2-7; 10 bases are shared with TRBD2. From germline, CDR1 is MDHEN and CDR2 SYDVKM. The length of the CDR3 is 15 residues. V was clipped by 7 bases and J by 0 bases; unmatched bases: 6. In DNA, the CDR3 is TGTGCCAGCACCTCCTGGACTAGCGGCTCCTACGAGCAGTACTTC. It encodes CASTSWTSGSYEQYF.

This rearrangement joins TRBV19 to TRBJ2-2; 11 bases fit TRBD1. The CDR3 is 15 residues long. V dropped 6 bases and J dropped 6; count of bases not matched to a gene: 6. Germline CDR1 is LNHDA and CDR2 is SQIVND (reference sequence). The CDR3 is CASRTGTGGAGELFF. The DNA of the CDR3 is TGTGCCAGTAGGACCGGGACAGGGGGGGCCGGGGAGCTGTTTTTT.

This clone was recorded once. This chain links TRBV28 with TRBJ2-3; TRBD2 matches 7 bases. Germline assignment: CDR1 MDHEN and CDR2 SYDVKM. This CDR3 is 15 amino acids long. The V and J ends lost 3 bases and 4 bases, in that order; junction bases with no gene match: 7. This CDR3 is CASSFGRGGADTQYF. The CDR3 DNA is TGTGCCAGCAGTTTTGGCCGGGGAGGGGCAGATACGCAGTATTTT.

The chain is built from TRBV27 and TRBJ2-7; 10 nucleotides match TRBD2. Trimming cost V 3 bases and J 3 bases; bases outside gene matches: 20. CDR1 and CDR2 (germline): MNHEY, SMNVEV (reference sequence). The CDR3 covers 20 residues. The CDR3 loop is CASSFHNPTAGLAENYEQYF. The CDR3 DNA sequence: TGTGCCAGCAGTTTCCACAACCCAACCGCAGGACTAGCGGAGAACTACGAGCAGTACTTC.

Note on this clone: Distinct nucleotide sequences in the sample also encode this CDR3. This chain connects TRBV28 to TRBJ2-1; a possible D gene is TRBD2 (6 bases). Germline-derived CDR1 and CDR2 are MDHEN and SYDVKM. CDR3 length: 12 residues. V gave up 2 bases and J gave up 9 bases, with 8 bases separating them. The CDR3 loop is CASSLAGFEQFF. CDR3 DNA: TGTGCCAGCAGTTTAGCGGGATTTGAGCAGTTCTTC.

There are a few counts of this clone. In the same sample, other DNA sequences code for this CDR3. The gene calls are TRBV7-9 and TRBJ1-2; D call uncertain. The CDR3 contains 12 residues. Germline values: CDR1 SEHNR, CDR2 FQNEAQ (reference sequence). Trimming removed 1 base from V and 4 bases from J, with 4 bases in between. DNA for the CDR3: TGTGCCAGCAGCTTAGGCAGCTATGGCTACACCTTC. Encoded protein: CASSLGSYGYTF.

The V and J genes are TRBV20-1 and TRBJ2-1; no definite D call. Germline V lookup: CDR1 DFQATT, CDR2 SNEGSKA (reference sequence). This CDR3 spans 11 amino acids. Deletions cut 2 bases from V and 9 bases from J, with 8 bases between. CDR3 bases: TGCAGTGCTAGATCAATGTCTGAGCAGTTCTTC. Residues: CSARSMSEQFF.

The genes are TRBV4-3 and TRBJ2-3, with D unresolved. The CDR3 sequence is 14 residues long. Germline V gene sequence: CDR1 LGHNA, CDR2 YSLEER. Trimming took 4 bases from V and 14 from J, leaving 22 bases between them. CDR3 region: CASSRSFERRIMYF. DNA for the CDR3: TGCGCCAGCAGCCGTTCTTTCGAGAGACGAATAATGTATTTT.

The V and J genes are TRBV2 and TRBJ2-1; 9 nucleotides agree with TRBD1. The CDR3 extends over 15 amino acids. CDR1 is SNHLY, CDR2 FYNNEI, per germline. J gave up 4 bases and V 0 bases, and 1 base lay outside the gene matches. The CDR3, as DNA: TGTGCCAGCAGTGAAGCGGGACAGGGTTACAATGAGCAGTTCTTC. Amino acids: CASSEAGQGYNEQFF.

This chain uses TRBV29-1 with TRBJ2-5; 9 bases agree with TRBD1. The J call may be wrong; the DNA end is better matched by TRBJ2-7. There are 12 residues in the CDR3. Per germline, CDR1 SQVTM and CDR2 ANQGSEA. CDR3 sequence reads: CSAGDRAYEQYF. The DNA of the CDR3 is TGCAGCGCGGGGGACAGGGCGTACGAGCAGTACTTC.

The genes are TRBV10-1 and TRBJ1-1, with D maybe TRBD1 (5 bases). Germline assignment: CDR1 WNHNN and CDR2 SYGVQD (reference sequence). This CDR3 is 13 amino acids long. V was cut by 6 bases and J by 3 bases, with 11 bases left in between. CDR3 DNA: TGCGCCAGCAGCGGGGGTTTGGACACTGAAGCTTTCTTT. It encodes CASSGGLDTEAFF.